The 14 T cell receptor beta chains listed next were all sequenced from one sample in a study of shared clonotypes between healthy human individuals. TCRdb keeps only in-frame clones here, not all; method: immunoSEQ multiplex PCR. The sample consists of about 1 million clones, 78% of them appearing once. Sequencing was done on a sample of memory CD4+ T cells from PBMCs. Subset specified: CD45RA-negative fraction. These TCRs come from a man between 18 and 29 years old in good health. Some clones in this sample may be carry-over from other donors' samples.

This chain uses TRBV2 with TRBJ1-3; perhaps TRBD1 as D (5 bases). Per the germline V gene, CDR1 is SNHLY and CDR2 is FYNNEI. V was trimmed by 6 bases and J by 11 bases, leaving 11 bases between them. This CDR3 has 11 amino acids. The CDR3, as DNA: TGTGCCAGCAGAGAACGGACATCCATATATTTT. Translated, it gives CASRERTSIYF.

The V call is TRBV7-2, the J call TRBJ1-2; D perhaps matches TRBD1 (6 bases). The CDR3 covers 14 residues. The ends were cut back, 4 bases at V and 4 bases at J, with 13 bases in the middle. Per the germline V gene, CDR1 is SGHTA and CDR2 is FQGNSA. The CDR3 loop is CASSSDRTGYGYTF. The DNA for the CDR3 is TGTGCCAGCAGCTCAGACAGGACGGGCTATGGCTACACCTTC. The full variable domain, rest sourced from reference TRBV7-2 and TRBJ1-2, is GAGVSQSPSNKVTEKGKDVELRCDPISGHTALYWYRQSLGQGLEFLIYFQGNSAPDKSGLPSDRFSAERTGGSVSTLTIQRTQQEDSAVYLCASSSDRTGYGYTFGSGTRLTVV.

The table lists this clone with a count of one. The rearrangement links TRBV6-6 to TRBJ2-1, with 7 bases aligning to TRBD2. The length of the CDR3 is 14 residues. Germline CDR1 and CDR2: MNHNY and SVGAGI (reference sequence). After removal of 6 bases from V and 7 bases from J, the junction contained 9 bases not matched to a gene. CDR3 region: CASSRDYPWNEQFF. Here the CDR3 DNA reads TGTGCCAGCAGCCGGGACTACCCCTGGAATGAGCAGTTCTTC.

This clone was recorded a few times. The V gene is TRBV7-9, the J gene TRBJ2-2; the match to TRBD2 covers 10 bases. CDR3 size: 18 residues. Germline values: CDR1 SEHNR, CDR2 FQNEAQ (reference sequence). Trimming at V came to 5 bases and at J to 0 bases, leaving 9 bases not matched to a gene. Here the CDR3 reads CASSPAGGLAANTGELFF. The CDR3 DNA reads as TGTGCCAGCAGCCCCGCCGGCGGACTAGCGGCGAACACCGGGGAGCTGTTTTTT.

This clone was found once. The CDR3, as DNA: TGTGCCAGCAGCAGTAACAGCGGGAGTCGGTGGAATGAGCAGTTCTTC. Residues: CASSSNSGSRWNEQFF. This chain joins TRBV28 and TRBJ2-1; TRBD2 agrees at 8 bases. The germline gives CDR1 MDHEN, CDR2 SYDVKM. With 6 bases clipped from V and 7 bases from J, the junction kept 14 bases outside the gene matches. The CDR3 has 16 amino acids.

CDR3 loop: CASSPKRGLLNEKLFF. The CDR3 nucleotides are TGTGCCAGCAGCCCCAAGCGGGGGCTACTAAATGAAAAACTGTTTTTT. This chain joins TRBV7-8 and TRBJ1-4; D might be TRBD1 (6 bases). In germline, CDR1 is SGHVS, CDR2 FQNEAQ. V lost 5 bases and J 5 bases, leaving 18 bases between the germline ends. The CDR3 extends over 16 amino acids.

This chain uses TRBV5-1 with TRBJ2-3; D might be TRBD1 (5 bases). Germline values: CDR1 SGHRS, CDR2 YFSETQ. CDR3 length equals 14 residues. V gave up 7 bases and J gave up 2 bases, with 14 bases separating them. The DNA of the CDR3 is TGCGCCAGCGGCCTGGACAAATCCACAGATACGCAGTATTTT. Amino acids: CASGLDKSTDTQYF.

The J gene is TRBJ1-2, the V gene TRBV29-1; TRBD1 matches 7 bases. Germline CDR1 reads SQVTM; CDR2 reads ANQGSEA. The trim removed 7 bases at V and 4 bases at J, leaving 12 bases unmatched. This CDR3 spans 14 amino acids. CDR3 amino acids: CSAGDSQRGYGYTF. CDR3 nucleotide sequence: TGCAGCGCTGGGGACAGTCAGCGGGGCTATGGCTACACCTTC. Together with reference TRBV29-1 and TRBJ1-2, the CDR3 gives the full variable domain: SAVISQKPSRDICQRGTSLTIQCQVDSQVTMMFWYRQQPGQSLTLIATANQGSEATYESGFVIDKFPISRPNLTFSTLTVSNMSPEDSSIYLCSAGDSQRGYGYTFGSGTRLTVV.

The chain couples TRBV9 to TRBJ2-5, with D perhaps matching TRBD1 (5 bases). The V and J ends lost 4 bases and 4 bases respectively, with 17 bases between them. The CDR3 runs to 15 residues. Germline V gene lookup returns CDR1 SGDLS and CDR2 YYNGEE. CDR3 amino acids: CASSRTRGARETQYF. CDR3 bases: TGTGCCAGCAGCCGGACCCGTGGGGCGCGAGAGACCCAGTACTTC.

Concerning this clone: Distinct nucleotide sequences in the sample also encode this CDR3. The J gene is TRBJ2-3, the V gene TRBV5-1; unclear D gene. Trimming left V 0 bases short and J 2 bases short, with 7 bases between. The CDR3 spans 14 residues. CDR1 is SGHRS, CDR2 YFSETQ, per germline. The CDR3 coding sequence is TGCGCCAGCAGCTTGGGAGCGTCCACAGATACGCAGTATTTT. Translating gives CASSLGASTDTQYF.

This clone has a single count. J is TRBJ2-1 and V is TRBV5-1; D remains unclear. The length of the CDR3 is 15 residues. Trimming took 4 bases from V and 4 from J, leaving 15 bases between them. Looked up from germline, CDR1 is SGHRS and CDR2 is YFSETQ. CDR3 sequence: CASSGPTRNYNEQFF. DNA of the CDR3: TGCGCCAGCAGCGGTCCGACCCGCAATTACAATGAGCAGTTCTTC.

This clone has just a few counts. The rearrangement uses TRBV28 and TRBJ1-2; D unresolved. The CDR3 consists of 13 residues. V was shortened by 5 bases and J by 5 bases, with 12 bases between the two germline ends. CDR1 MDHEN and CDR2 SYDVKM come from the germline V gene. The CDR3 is CASSPGGVYGYTF. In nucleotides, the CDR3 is TGTGCCAGCAGTCCTGGCGGGGTGTATGGCTACACCTTC.

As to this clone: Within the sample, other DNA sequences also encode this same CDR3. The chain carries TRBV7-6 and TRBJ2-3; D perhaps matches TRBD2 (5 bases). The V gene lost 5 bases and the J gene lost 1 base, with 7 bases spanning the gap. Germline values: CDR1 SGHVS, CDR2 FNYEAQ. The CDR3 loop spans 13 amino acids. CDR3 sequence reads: CASSLGGTDTQYF. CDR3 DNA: TGTGCCAGCAGCCTCGGGGGCACAGATACGCAGTATTTT. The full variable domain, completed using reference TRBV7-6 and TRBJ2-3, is GAGVSQSPRYKVTKRGQDVALRCDPISGHVSLYWYRQALGQGPEFLTYFNYEAQQDKSGLPNDRFSAERPEGSISTLTIQRTEQRDSAMYRCASSLGGTDTQYFGPGTRLTVL.

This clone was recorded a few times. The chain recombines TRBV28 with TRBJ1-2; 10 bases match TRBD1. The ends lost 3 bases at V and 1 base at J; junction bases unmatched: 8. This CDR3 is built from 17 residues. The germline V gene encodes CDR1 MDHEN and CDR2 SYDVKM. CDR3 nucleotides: TGTGCCAGCAGTTTCTCGGGACAGGGGAGAGATAACTATGGCTACACCTTC. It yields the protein CASSFSGQGRDNYGYTF.